Listed here are 14 T cell receptor beta chains from one sample, sequenced in a study of cytomegalovirus exposure and HLA in healthy donors. The PCR employed 60 Vbeta primers together with 13 Jbeta primers. The assay was immunoSEQ multiplex PCR, and TCRdb's table has in-frame clones only and misses some. The sample carries about 190,000 clones, about 89% recorded once. Sequencing was performed on PBMCs. These TCRs come from a man aged 25 to 45 in good health and CMV-seronegative.

V is TRBV11-3 and J is TRBJ1-4; tentative D call: TRBD1 (6 bases). This CDR3 has 12 amino acids. Germline CDR1 reads SGHNT; CDR2 reads YENEEA. The CDR3 spells CRWGREGEKLFF. CDR3 DNA: TGTCGATGGGGGCGGGAGGGCGAAAAACTGTTTTTT.

The chain combines TRBV7-2 with TRBJ2-4; unclear D gene. This CDR3 has 15 amino acids. CDR1 is SGHTA, CDR2 FQGNSA, per germline. The V end lost 1 base, the J end lost 0 bases, and 7 bases lay between the germline ends. Here the CDR3 DNA reads TGTGCCAGCAGCTTAGTTACGGGAGCCAAAAACATTCAGTACTTC. This codes for CASSLVTGAKNIQYF. Drawing the rest from reference TRBV7-2 and TRBJ2-4, the complete variable domain is GAGVSQSPSNKVTEKGKDVELRCDPISGHTALYWYRQSLGQGLEFLIYFQGNSAPDKSGLPSDRFSAERTGGSVSTLTIQRTQQEDSAVYLCASSLVTGAKNIQYFGAGTRLSVL.

The rearrangement joins TRBV2 to TRBJ1-4; 11 bases are a match to TRBD1. This CDR3 contains 15 residues. Germline lookup yields CDR1 SNHLY and CDR2 FYNNEI. V shed 5 bases, J shed 10 bases, and the junction held 9 bases outside the gene matches. The CDR3 DNA reads as TGTGCCAGCAGTAGAGAGGGACAGGGGGACGGAAAACTGTTTTTT. Its protein is CASSREGQGDGKLFF. The entire variable domain, with the rest obtained from reference TRBV2 and TRBJ1-4, is as follows: EPEVTQTPSHQVTQMGQEVILRCVPISNHLYFYWYRQILGQKVEFLVSFYNNEISEKSEIFDDQFSVERPDGSNFTLKIRSTKLEDSAMYFCASSREGQGDGKLFFGSGTQLSVL.

This rearrangement joins TRBV19 to TRBJ2-7; 7 bases align to TRBD1. J gave up 0 bases and V 6 bases, and 8 bases lay outside the gene matches. Germline CDR1 is LNHDA and CDR2 is SQIVND (reference sequence). This CDR3 has 15 residues. DNA for the CDR3: TGTGCCAGTAGCCACAGACAGGGAAGCTCCTACGAGCAGTACTTC. Its protein is CASSHRQGSSYEQYF.

This clone turned up a few times. J is TRBJ2-2 and V is TRBV14, with 7 nucleotides matching TRBD1. From germline, CDR1 is SGHDN and CDR2 FVKESK. V lost 1 base to trimming and J lost 3 bases; unmatched junction nucleotides: 8. The CDR3 is 17 amino acids. The CDR3 loop is CASSQGGGRVHTGELFF. Written as DNA, the CDR3 is TGTGCCAGCAGCCAAGGAGGGGGCAGGGTGCACACCGGGGAGCTGTTTTTT. Together with reference TRBV14 and TRBJ2-2, the CDR3 gives the full variable domain: EAGVTQFPSHSVIEKGQTVTLRCDPISGHDNLYWYRRVMGKEIKFLLHFVKESKQDESGMPNNRFLAERTGGTYSTLKVQPAELEDSGVYFCASSQGGGRVHTGELFFGEGSRLTVL.

The rearrangement uses TRBV5-1 and TRBJ2-3; 13 positions agree with TRBD2. Germline V gene data show CDR1 as SGHRS and CDR2 as YFSETQ. The V segment lost 4 bases and the J segment 1 base; nucleotides outside the gene matches: 9. The CDR3 sequence is 18 residues long. CDR3 sequence (DNA): TGCGCCAGCAGCCGCGGACTAGCGGGGGAGAGGGGCACAGATACGCAGTATTTT. Translation: CASSRGLAGERGTDTQYF.

The chain recombines TRBV4-2 with TRBJ2-3, with D possibly matching TRBD2 (5 bases). V lost 0 bases, J lost 4 bases, and 14 bases lay in between. The CDR3 runs to 16 residues. Germline-derived CDR1 and CDR2 are LGHNA and YNFKEQ. CDR3 region: CASSQDWRNSADTQYF. The CDR3 DNA sequence: TGTGCCAGCAGCCAAGACTGGAGGAACAGCGCAGATACGCAGTATTTT.

This chain links TRBV6-5 with TRBJ2-1; D unclear. V was cut by 3 bases and J by 9 bases, with 12 bases left in between. In germline, CDR1 is MNHEY, CDR2 SVGAGI. CDR3 size: 13 residues. The CDR3, as DNA: TGTGCCAGCAGTTATGGTCTTAGGAGTGAGCAGTTCTTC. This sequence encodes CASSYGLRSEQFF.

The V call is TRBV2, the J call TRBJ2-5; D is undetermined. This CDR3 contains 12 residues. V lost 3 bases and J 10 bases, leaving 12 bases between the germline ends. Germline V lookup: CDR1 SNHLY, CDR2 FYNNEI. CDR3 sequence (DNA): TGTGCCAGCAGTGAGGGCTTCCCCCGCCAGTACTTC. Amino acids: CASSEGFPRQYF.

The CDR3 sequence is CASSAIGTQYF. The CDR3 DNA follows: TGTGCCAGCAGCGCCATCGGGACCCAGTACTTC. This chain links TRBV7-2 with TRBJ2-5; D not resolved. CDR1 and CDR2 (germline): SGHTA, FQGNSA. V lost 5 bases, J lost 7 bases, and 8 bases lay in between. CDR3 length: 11 residues.

V and J are TRBV4-2 and TRBJ2-7, with 7 bases lining up with TRBD2. Germline CDR1 and CDR2: LGHNA and YNFKEQ. Losses at the gene ends were 2 bases for V and 10 bases for J; bases not matched to a gene: 5. CDR3 length: 12 residues. The CDR3 spells CASSQRSGKQYF. The CDR3 DNA reads TGTGCCAGCAGCCAAAGGAGCGGGAAACAGTACTTC.

This sequence joins TRBV29-1 and TRBJ2-7, with D possibly matching TRBD1 (6 bases). The V end lost 4 bases, the J end lost 6 bases, and 7 bases lay between the germline ends. CDR1 and CDR2 from the germline V gene are SQVTM and ANQGSEA. The CDR3 sequence is 10 residues long. CDR3 nucleotides: TGCAGCGTTGGGGGGCCCGAGCAGTACTTC. As protein: CSVGGPEQYF.

The CDR3 reads CASSPLLTEDYGYTF. In nucleotides, the CDR3 is TGTGCCAGCTCACCACTTCTGACGGAGGACTATGGCTACACCTTC. This chain uses TRBV18 with TRBJ1-2; the D is unclear. Germline loops: CDR1 KGHSH, CDR2 LQKENI. The CDR3 runs 15 residues. Between the trimmed V and J ends, which lost 1 base and 3 bases, there was a span of 12 bases.

The V gene is TRBV5-4, the J gene TRBJ2-1; D not certain. There are 16 residues in the CDR3. The germline V gene encodes CDR1 SGHNT and CDR2 YYREEE (reference sequence). V shed 0 bases and J shed 0 bases, with 10 bases lying between them. In DNA, the CDR3 is TGTGCCAGCAGCTTGGGACACCTAAGCTCCTACAATGAGCAGTTCTTC. This sequence encodes CASSLGHLSSYNEQFF.